A selection of T cell receptor beta chains follows, all from one sample in a study of blood T cell repertoires in COVID-19. The method was immunoSEQ multiplex PCR; TCRdb's version includes in-frame clones alone and lacks a portion of them. The data contain roughly 93,000 clones, about 84% of them singletons. Sequencing used peripheral blood. These receptors were taken from an elderly woman with acute or convalescent COVID-19. Each CDR3 is given without its conserved first and last residue.

cdr3_length v_call cdr3_aa
9 TRBV20-1 SARTNGGYT
12 TRBV28 ASGRQSSNQPQH
14 TRBV6-1 ASSGLGQGGTDTQY
13 TRBV7-3 ASSLTDRDNSPLH
13 TRBV3-1/TRBV3-2 ASSPTGQTNEKLF
12 TRBV19 ASSIWSQNTEAF
14 TRBV9 ASSVEAGELKGTQY
11 TRBV28 ASSPDRGYGYT
11 TRBV5-1 ASAFGGNEKLF
12 TRBV4-3 ASSRRDRGHGYT
13 TRBV5-8 ASSVPGFAGQPQH
11 TRBV19 ASRDRGSQPQH
11 TRBV30 AWSVSQNYGYT
12 TRBV11-3 ASSSGTGFDTIY
12 TRBV19 ASTGHPLGNIQY
11 TRBV7-2 ASSVDRGGGYT
13 TRBV19 ASRHRQASNQPQH
13 TRBV28 ASRGSGGPTDTQY
14 TRBV2 ASSRSGVRRQETQY
17 TRBV6-2/TRBV6-3 ASSLSGLAGGRRTDTQY
12 TRBV28 ASSLSGLGYGYT